This T cell receptor (beta chain) was observed in a study of CD4 T cells in relation to SARS-CoV-2 and coronaviruses. CD4+ T cells from unexposed donors were obtained before the COVID-19 pandemic (2011-2018). CD4+ T cells were isolated from the cells after around eleven days of culture. Approximately 1.8 million PBMCs per well were cultured with 8.5 to 10 IU/ml IL-2. Profiling relied on immunoSEQ multiplex PCR, and the TCRdb table lists in-frame clones only, not all of them. The sample contains some 11,000 clones, 80% to 90% of which appear only once. The germline V gene has CDR1 SGHNT and CDR2 YYREEE (reference sequence). The CDR3 has 16 residues. V shed 4 bases, J shed 0 bases, and the junction held 8 bases outside the gene matches. This clone is medium-sized. The antigen remains undetermined.

The receptor comes from a human donor in good health. The sequenced sample was CD4+ T cells from PBMCs, cultured in vitro. This chain joins TRBV5-4 and TRBJ2-5, with 8 bases aligning to TRBD2. CDR3: CASSVKAGANQETQYF. In DNA, the CDR3 is TGTGCCAGCAGCGTTAAAGCGGGGGCAAACCAAGAGACCCAGTACTTC.